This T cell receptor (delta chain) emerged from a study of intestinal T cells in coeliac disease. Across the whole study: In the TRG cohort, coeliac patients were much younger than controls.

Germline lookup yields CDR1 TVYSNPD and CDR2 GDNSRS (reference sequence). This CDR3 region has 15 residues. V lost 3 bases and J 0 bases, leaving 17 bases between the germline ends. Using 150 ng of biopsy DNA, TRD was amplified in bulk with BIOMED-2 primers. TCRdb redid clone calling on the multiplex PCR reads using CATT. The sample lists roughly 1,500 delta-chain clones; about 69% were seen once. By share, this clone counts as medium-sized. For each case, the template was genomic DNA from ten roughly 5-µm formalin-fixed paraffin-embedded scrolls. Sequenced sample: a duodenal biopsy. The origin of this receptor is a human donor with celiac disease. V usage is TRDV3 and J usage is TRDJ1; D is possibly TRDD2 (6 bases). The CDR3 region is CAFSYSYFDTDKLIF. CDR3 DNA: TGTGCCTTCTCCTACTCTTACTTCGACACCGATAAACTCATCTTT. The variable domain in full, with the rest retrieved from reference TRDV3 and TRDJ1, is CDKVTQSSPDQTVASGSEVVLLCTYDTVYSNPDLFWYRIRPDYSFQFVFYGDNSRSEGADFTQGRFSVKHILTQKAFHLVISPVRTEDSATYYCAFSYSYFDTDKLIFGKGTRVTVEP.